These 3 T cell receptor beta chains were all obtained from the same sample, sequenced in a study of T cells in Graves' hyperthyroidism and ophthalmopathy. Amplification of TCR beta CDR3 regions used RNA as the template. HTBI primers drove first-round RT-PCR of the TCR CDR3. In TCRdb, the multiplex PCR reads were re-called with MiXCR into one record per CDR3 protein. The data contain nearly 600,000 distinct CDR3 sequences, around 14% of them singletons. Sequenced material: blood. The receptor source for this set is a woman under 30 with Graves' ophthalmopathy.

The DNA of the CDR3 is TGCAGCGTTGAGGGTGACAGGGGATACAATGAGCAGTTCTTC. Translating gives CSVEGDRGYNEQFF. The chain uses TRBV29-1 and TRBJ2-1, with 8 nucleotides matching TRBD1. Germline V gene lookup returns CDR1 SQVTM and CDR2 ANQGSEA. The junction had 5 bases not matched to a gene; V was cut back by 3 bases and J by 4 bases. This CDR3 comprises 14 residues.

This clonotype turned up a few times. The chain joins TRBV9 to TRBJ1-6; D unclear. The V end lost 0 bases, the J end lost 7 bases, and 11 bases lay between the germline ends. The length of the CDR3 is 15 residues. Per the germline V gene, CDR1 is SGDLS and CDR2 is YYNGEE. The CDR3 nucleotides are TGTGCCAGCAGCGTAGAGAACAGCCGAAATTCACCCCTCCACTTT. It yields the protein CASSVENSRNSPLHF.

This chain's CDR3 is CASSPRVAGEFDEQFF. CDR3 in DNA: TGTGCCAGCAGCCCCCGCGTGGCAGGGGAATTCGATGAGCAGTTCTTC. This chain joins TRBV9 and TRBJ2-1; TRBD1 might be the D (6 bases). CDR3 size: 16 residues. From germline, CDR1 is SGDLS and CDR2 YYNGEE. V gave up 4 bases and J gave up 8 bases, with 22 bases separating them. The full variable domain, in which reference TRBV9 and TRBJ2-1 provide the parts outside the CDR3, is DSGVTQTPKHLITATGQRVTLRCSPRSGDLSVYWYQQSLDQGLQFLIQYYNGEERAKGNILERFSAQQFPDLHSELNLSSLELGDSALYFCASSPRVAGEFDEQFFGPGTRLTVL.